This T cell receptor (beta chain) was captured in a study of T cells after yellow fever vaccination. Study-wide results and limits: Most clones from primary vaccination were detected again post-booster (just under 97% CD4, roughly 90% CD8). FACS-sorted repertoires could harbor abundant contaminating bulk-population clonotypes.

This clonotype was observed many times. Its antigen is unknown. Template-switching 5'RACE yielded the TCR cDNA; a universal primer site and UMIs were added in the process. TCRdb called the 5' RACE reads again in MiXCR, with one record for every CDR3 protein. The sample yields 200,000 to 300,000 distinct CDR3 sequences, roughly 6.8% seen once. The CDR3 consists of 15 residues. Trimming removed 7 bases at V and 2 bases at J, with 16 bases between. From germline, CDR1 is SGHRS and CDR2 YFSETQ. This TCR came from a man in his thirties or forties who received the YFV17D yellow fever vaccine. J is TRBJ2-1 and V is TRBV5-1; D tentatively fits TRBD1 or TRBD2 (5 bases each). The specimen comprised CD4+ T cells sorted from PBMCs, sampled on the day of the yellow fever booster vaccination. The CDR3 DNA follows: TGCGCCAGCGGATTGGGGGAATGGACCTACAATGAGCAGTTCTTC. It codes for CASGLGEWTYNEQFF.